This is a list of T cell receptor beta chains from one sample in a study of blood T cells in healthy people across ages. Each CDR3 protein gets one entry after TCRdb re-called the 5' RACE reads with MiXCR. The data show 780,000 or so distinct CDR3 sequences, just over 55% seen once. Sequenced: blood. These receptor sequences come from a man aged 35 to 55 in good health. CDR3s include the opening cysteine and the closing phenylalanine or tryptophan. D genes are given only for firm matches.

CDR3 length	V gene	J gene	D gene	CDR3 protein
13	TRBV28	-	TRBD2	CASSLAGDIEQYF
13	TRBV29-1	TRBJ2-5	-	CSVSKTDFGTQYF
17	TRBV7-2	TRBJ2-1	TRBD2	CASSLPQLAGGGDEQFF
15	TRBV9	TRBJ1-6	-	CASSVATAGNSPLHF
14	TRBV18	TRBJ1-4	TRBD1	CASSPLTGNEKLFF
17	TRBV4-3	TRBJ1-6	-	CASSQDKGSLGYSPLHF
15	TRBV5-1	TRBJ2-3	-	CASSLEGLPADTQYF
15	TRBV20-1	TRBJ2-1	TRBD2	CSASIPGLAGSEQFF
15	TRBV14	TRBJ2-5	-	CASSPTRTAAETQYF
18	TRBV11-2	TRBJ2-3	TRBD1	CAGSFPADRAVLTDTQYF
13	TRBV9	TRBJ2-3	-	CASSARTPNAQYF
16	TRBV5-1	TRBJ2-1	TRBD1	CASSLGGGQTYNEQFF
17	TRBV10-3	TRBJ2-6	TRBD2	CASMRLAPNSGANVLTF
18	TRBV28	TRBJ2-5	TRBD2	CASSLFVRLAGFSETQYF
20	TRBV7-9	TRBJ2-6	-	CASSRKLGGHSTSGANVLTF
15	TRBV7-2	TRBJ1-5	-	CASSLGGQGDQPQHF
14	TRBV20-1	TRBJ2-3	TRBD2	CSAMSGGPTDTQYF
16	TRBV29-1	TRBJ2-1	-	CSVVLIDQSSYNEQFF
16	TRBV20-1	TRBJ2-7	TRBD1	CSARDRSGTGAYEQYF
15	TRBV4-3	TRBJ2-7	-	CASSQDWAGWREQYF
17	TRBV6-5	TRBJ2-7	-	CASSYSVIGSSSYEQYF
14	TRBV6-1	TRBJ2-4	-	CASSEGGVKNIQYF
14	TRBV27	TRBJ2-7	-	CAREEQEGSYEQYF
17	TRBV6-1	TRBJ2-3	-	CASSSPEGRHRTDTRYF
13	TRBV29-1	TRBJ2-7	-	CSVAMGGADEQYF
16	TRBV15	TRBJ2-6	-	CATSRDGTSGANVLTF
15	TRBV28	TRBJ2-3	TRBD1	CASRLGTVSTDTQYF
15	TRBV10-3	TRBJ1-5	-	CAISVRDRTNQPQHF
15	TRBV12-3/TRBV12-4	TRBJ2-4	-	CASSFLQGTKNIQYF
13	TRBV20-1	TRBJ1-2	-	CSANSGSHYGYTF
15	TRBV6-5	TRBJ1-1	-	CASSYPRGGNTEAFF
16	TRBV4-1	TRBJ2-5	TRBD2	CASSQIGEGLQETQYF
15	TRBV28	-	TRBD2	CASSLELAGLSEQYF
17	TRBV27	TRBJ2-7	TRBD2	CASSLSPWREGTYEQYF
12	TRBV10-3	TRBJ2-7	TRBD2	CAIRPRGDEQYF
16	TRBV9	TRBJ2-3	TRBD2	CASSVVGGGYSDTQYF
14	TRBV5-1	TRBJ2-5	-	CASSWGLGQETQYF
16	TRBV11-1	TRBJ1-2	-	CASSGGTGRLDYGYTF
13	TRBV6-5	TRBJ2-1	-	CASRGTRYNEQFF
17	TRBV2	TRBJ1-5	TRBD1	CASTNLIVGQAGQPQHF
12	TRBV20-1	TRBJ2-7	-	CSVRTVPYEQYF
14	TRBV11-2	TRBJ2-5	TRBD2	CASSTSGGGETQYF
17	TRBV12-3/TRBV12-4	TRBJ2-6	-	CASSLTTGSSGANVLTF
15	TRBV4-2	TRBJ2-5	-	CASSQEGGDQETQYF
15	TRBV6-2/TRBV6-3	TRBJ2-1	-	CASSYLRGGENEQFF
15	TRBV5-1	TRBJ2-5	-	CASSLAGRYQETQYF
14	TRBV30	TRBJ1-2	-	CAWSVQGGAGGYTF
17	TRBV7-2	TRBJ2-5	TRBD1	CASSLPPDRGLVETQYF
15	TRBV7-9	TRBJ2-3	TRBD2	CASSLGTSVTDTQYF
15	TRBV6-1	TRBJ1-4	TRBD1	CASNIPGQGGEKLFF
15	TRBV5-1	TRBJ2-5	-	CASSIQGHNQETQYF
19	TRBV29-1	TRBJ1-5	TRBD1	CSVSPPRDRGLGGNQPQHF
16	TRBV27	TRBJ2-3	-	CASSWALGAVTDTQYF
11	TRBV20-1	TRBJ2-5	-	CSASRGNEQYF
13	TRBV20-1	TRBJ2-1	-	CSARGDVYNEQFF
13	TRBV29-1	TRBJ2-5	TRBD1	CSAGTGKNNEQYF
15	TRBV7-3	TRBJ2-1	-	CASSSGTPFPNEQFF
16	TRBV4-1	TRBJ2-6	-	CASSQVSGSGANVLTF
15	TRBV6-2/TRBV6-3	TRBJ2-2	TRBD1	CASTLRGQGPGELFF
12	TRBV7-8	TRBJ2-7	-	CASSPETGEQYF